The sequence of this T cell receptor (beta chain) was determined in a study of CD8 T cells in ankylosing spondylitis. MiXCR, applied by TCRdb to the 5' RACE reads, yields one record per CDR3 protein. The sample has roughly 300,000 distinct CDR3 sequences, roughly 8% seen once. The study, taken as a whole, reports: A motif of 7 to 9 highly homologous TCR beta variants was seen as apparently characteristic of ankylosing spondylitis blood.

As regards this clonotype: The antigen remains unidentified.

This CDR3 has 15 amino acids. Germline V gives CDR1 SNHLY, CDR2 FYNNEI. V lost 6 bases to trimming and J lost 4 bases, with 13 bases between them. The material sequenced was blood, either unsorted or a sorted T cell fraction (not recorded which). The clonotype originates from a male donor with ankylosing spondylitis. This chain uses TRBV2 with TRBJ2-6; D gene uncertain. The CDR3 here is CASRFLGGGANVLTF. CDR3 coding DNA: TGTGCCAGCAGATTCTTGGGTGGCGGGGCCAACGTCCTGACTTTC. Variable domain in full (rest from reference TRBV2 and TRBJ2-6): EPEVTQTPSHQVTQMGQEVILRCVPISNHLYFYWYRQILGQKVEFLVSFYNNEISEKSEIFDDQFSVERPDGSNFTLKIRSTKLEDSAMYFCASRFLGGGANVLTFGAGSRLTVL.